The 24 T cell receptor beta chains listed next were all sequenced from one sample in a study of spatial heterogeneity in lung cancer. Each CDR3 protein gets one entry after TCRdb re-called the 5' RACE reads with MiXCR. The sample has 35,000 to 55,000 distinct CDR3 sequences, under 25% seen once; the top ten hold approximately 7.2%. The time point here: blood at routine non-recurrence follow-up after resection. The sequencing here drew on PBMCs, taken at follow-up. These TCRs come from a female donor with early-stage non-small cell lung cancer.

DNA of the CDR3: TGCGCCAGCAGCTTGGCCTTGTCTGGGGCCAATACGCAGTATTTT. It specifies CASSLALSGANTQYF. This chain joins TRBV5-1 and TRBJ2-3, with a weak D call TRBD1 (5 bases). Germline V gives CDR1 SGHRS, CDR2 YFSETQ. The CDR3 is made up of 15 amino acids. Trimming removed 0 bases at V and 7 bases at J, with 15 bases between. Full variable domain (remainder filled in from reference TRBV5-1 and TRBJ2-3): KAGVTQTPRYLIKTRGQQVTLSCSPISGHRSVSWYQQTPGQGLQFLFEYFSETQRNKGNFPGRFSGRQFSNSRSEMNVSTLELGDSALYLCASSLALSGANTQYFGPGTRLTVL.

In this sample, this clonotype turned up many times. The chain carries TRBV3-1 and TRBJ2-2, with 9 bases matching TRBD2. The length of the CDR3 is 16 residues. Looked up from germline, CDR1 is LGHDT and CDR2 is YNNKEL (reference sequence). With V trimmed by 3 bases and J by 4 bases, 6 bases remained unmatched. The CDR3 DNA follows: TGTGCCAGCAGCCATAGCGGGAGACGGGTCACCGGGGAGCTGTTTTTT. This encodes CASSHSGRRVTGELFF.

This clonotype was observed a handful of times. This chain's CDR3 is CSARVQGEKLFF. The CDR3 bases are TGCAGTGCTAGAGTACAGGGGGAAAAACTGTTTTTT. The rearrangement uses TRBV20-1 and TRBJ1-4, with TRBD1 matching over 7 bases. With 1 base clipped from V and 8 bases from J, the junction kept 1 base outside the gene matches. Germline V gene sequence: CDR1 DFQATT, CDR2 SNEGSKA (reference sequence). CDR3 size: 12 residues.

This clonotype has only a few counts. The J gene is TRBJ2-1, the V gene TRBV5-1; D may be TRBD2 (6 bases). This CDR3 region has 14 residues. Per germline, CDR1 SGHRS and CDR2 YFSETQ. V was pared by 4 bases and J by 6 bases, with 14 bases between. DNA for the CDR3: TGCGCCAGCAGCCCCGACCTAGCGTTCAATGAGCAGTTCTTC. Residues: CASSPDLAFNEQFF.

A few counts support this clonotype. The chain uses TRBV20-1 and TRBJ2-1; TRBD2 is a possible D gene (6 bases). Germline values: CDR1 DFQATT, CDR2 SNEGSKA (reference sequence). The V end was cut by 6 bases, the J end by 6 bases, with 21 bases between. This CDR3 comprises 15 residues. The CDR3 region is CSATSGTQNSNEQFF. For the CDR3, the DNA is TGCAGTGCCACCTCCGGGACTCAAAATTCCAATGAGCAGTTCTTC.

The chain is built from TRBV5-1 and TRBJ1-2; D gene unclear. Per germline, CDR1 SGHRS and CDR2 YFSETQ. The CDR3 length is 14 residues. The V and J ends lost 5 bases and 8 bases respectively, with 19 bases between them. The CDR3 DNA reads TGCGCCAGCAGGGAACCCTACAAGATACGGGGCTACACCTTC. It translates to CASREPYKIRGYTF.

Only a few counts were recorded for this clonotype. This chain joins TRBV28 and TRBJ2-1; possibly TRBD2 for D (5 bases). Germline CDR1 is MDHEN and CDR2 is SYDVKM. V was shortened by 7 bases and J by 6 bases, with 13 bases between the two germline ends. The CDR3 consists of 13 residues. The CDR3 DNA reads as TGTGCCAGCAACCTTCGGGGATCCAATGAGCAGTTCTTC. Translation gives CASNLRGSNEQFF.

There are a few counts of this clonotype. V and J are TRBV29-1 and TRBJ2-1; no clear D gene. Germline values: CDR1 SQVTM, CDR2 ANQGSEA. The CDR3 sequence is 15 residues long. Trimming removed 7 bases at V and 9 bases at J, with 25 bases between. Here the CDR3 DNA reads TGCAGCGCCCGACCTTTTACCGGGCCGGTGAGTGAGCAGTTCTTC. This translates into CSARPFTGPVSEQFF.

This clonotype was counted ten times or more. V is TRBV5-6 and J is TRBJ2-2; TRBD2 matches 10 bases. Germline-derived CDR1 and CDR2 are SGHDT and YYEEEE. The ends lost 2 bases at V and 3 bases at J; junction bases unmatched: 7. CDR3 length equals 17 residues. CDR3 DNA sequence: TGTGCCAGCAGCTTCCCCCGAGGACTAGCGGACACCGGGGAGCTGTTTTTT. It yields the protein CASSFPRGLADTGELFF.

In its sample, this clonotype was seen many times. V usage is TRBV20-1 and J usage is TRBJ2-7; the match to TRBD2 covers 16 bases. The CDR3 has 14 residues. V trimming: 5 bases; J trimming: 5 bases; junction bases outside the gene matches: 3. Germline V gene sequence: CDR1 DFQATT, CDR2 SNEGSKA (reference sequence). CDR3 region: CSAGTSGRVDEQYF. DNA of the CDR3: TGCAGTGCTGGGACTAGCGGGAGGGTCGACGAGCAGTACTTC.

J is TRBJ1-5 and V is TRBV19, with a weak D call TRBD1 (5 bases). The germline gives CDR1 LNHDA, CDR2 SQIVND (reference sequence). The CDR3 loop spans 15 amino acids. The germline V and J ends were trimmed by 3 bases and 3 bases, with 12 bases remaining between them. The CDR3 region has the DNA TGTGCCAGTAGTATGACCCTCAGGGTCAATCAGCCCCAGCATTTT. It yields the protein CASSMTLRVNQPQHF.

V usage is TRBV7-3 and J usage is TRBJ2-1, with D uncertain. Germline lookup yields CDR1 SGHTA and CDR2 FQGTGA. Trimming cost V 4 bases and J 7 bases, with 11 bases left between them. This CDR3 has 13 residues. CDR3 coding DNA: TGTGCCAGCAGCTATGACTTGCTGAATGAGCAGTTCTTC. This translates into CASSYDLLNEQFF.

The gene calls are TRBV7-9 and TRBJ2-6; D perhaps matches TRBD2 (6 bases). CDR3 length: 16 amino acids. Trimming removed 6 bases from V and 0 bases from J, with 12 bases in between. Germline V CDR1 and CDR2: SEHNR, FQNEAQ (reference sequence). The CDR3, as DNA: TGTGCCAGCAGTGGGGGGATGAGCTCTGGGGCCAACGTCCTGACTTTC. Translating gives CASSGGMSSGANVLTF.

Comment on this clonotype: A junction end diverges from the germline sequence, so it may reflect a read error. This chain joins TRBV20-1 and TRBJ2-3; the D is unclear. This CDR3 has 13 residues. Germline V gene lookup returns CDR1 DFQATT and CDR2 SNEGSKA (reference sequence). CDR3: CSAYITHTDTQFF. CDR3 DNA sequence: TGCAGTGCTTACATAACCCACACAGATACGCAGTTTTTT.

The gene calls are TRBV29-1 and TRBJ1-4; D uncertain. Germline CDR1 SQVTM, CDR2 ANQGSEA. The CDR3 extends over 12 amino acids. V dropped 0 bases and J dropped 9 bases, with 8 bases sitting between them. The CDR3 bases are TGCAGCGTTGAAGAGTCGCGGAAAAAACTGTTTTTT. Translated, it gives CSVEESRKKLFF. Combining the CDR3 with reference TRBV29-1 and TRBJ1-4 gives the whole variable domain SAVISQKPSRDICQRGTSLTIQCQVDSQVTMMFWYRQQPGQSLTLIATANQGSEATYESGFVIDKFPISRPNLTFSTLTVSNMSPEDSSIYLCSVEESRKKLFFGSGTQLSVL.

This clonotype was counted many times. The V and J genes are TRBV10-3 and TRBJ2-7, with 7 bases identical to TRBD1. CDR1 and CDR2 from the germline V gene are ENHRY and SYGVKD. After removal of 3 bases from V and 2 bases from J, the junction contained 4 bases not matched to a gene. This CDR3 contains 14 residues. CDR3 sequence: CAISDLDRAYEQYF. The DNA of the CDR3 is TGTGCCATCAGTGACCTCGACAGGGCCTACGAGCAGTACTTC.

This clonotype showed up many times. V and J are TRBV28 and TRBJ2-5; D unclear. Germline V lookup: CDR1 MDHEN, CDR2 SYDVKM. V dropped 6 bases and J dropped 2 bases, with 10 bases sitting between them. This CDR3 comprises 13 residues. The CDR3 loop is CASRLRIQETQYF. The CDR3 DNA reads TGTGCCAGCAGGCTGAGAATTCAAGAGACCCAGTACTTC.

This rearrangement joins TRBV12-3 or TRBV12-4 to TRBJ1-1; D is uncertain. The CDR3 is made up of 12 amino acids. V was pared by 4 bases and J by 7 bases, with 10 bases between. Here the CDR3 DNA reads TGTGCCAGCAGTTCCCTGACCCTTGAAGCTTTCTTT. It encodes CASSSLTLEAFF.

The chain combines TRBV10-3 with TRBJ1-2; D gene ambiguous. The ends were cut back, 4 bases at V and 8 bases at J, with 11 bases in the middle. Germline lookup yields CDR1 ENHRY and CDR2 SYGVKD. The CDR3 is 12 residues long. Here the CDR3 reads CAISVGGIGYTF. The DNA of the CDR3 is TGTGCCATCAGTGTCGGAGGGATCGGCTACACCTTC.

The rearrangement joins TRBV5-4 to TRBJ2-3; no firm D call. The CDR3 consists of 14 residues. Trimming stripped 0 bases from V and 6 bases from J, with 11 bases between. CDR1 and CDR2 (germline): SGHNT, YYREEE (reference sequence). The CDR3 DNA follows: TGTGCCAGCAGCTTGGCGAAGGACGGGGATACGCAGTATTTT. Translating it yields CASSLAKDGDTQYF.

This clonotype has more than one count but fewer than ten. The chain employs TRBV29-1 and TRBJ2-5; D assignment may be TRBD1 or TRBD2 (6 bases each). V was trimmed by 5 bases and J by 4 bases, leaving 14 bases between them. Looked up from germline, CDR1 is SQVTM and CDR2 is ANQGSEA. The CDR3 spans 13 residues. The CDR3 is CSVLPGATETQYF. Written as DNA, the CDR3 is TGCAGCGTTCTACCGGGGGCGACAGAGACCCAGTACTTC. Together with reference TRBV29-1 and TRBJ2-5, the CDR3 gives the full variable domain: SAVISQKPSRDICQRGTSLTIQCQVDSQVTMMFWYRQQPGQSLTLIATANQGSEATYESGFVIDKFPISRPNLTFSTLTVSNMSPEDSSIYLCSVLPGATETQYFGPGTRLLVL.

The V call is TRBV16, the J call TRBJ1-2; no clear D gene. The CDR3 has 13 amino acids. Germline values: CDR1 KGHSY, CDR2 FQNENV. V was shortened by 3 bases and J by 8 bases, with 13 bases between the two germline ends. CDR3: CASSQFLAGGYTF. DNA for the CDR3: TGTGCCAGCAGCCAGTTTCTAGCGGGAGGCTACACCTTC. The full variable domain, rest sourced from reference TRBV16 and TRBJ1-2, is GEEVAQTPKHLVRGEGQKAKLYCAPIKGHSYVFWYQQVLKNEFKFLISFQNENVFDETGMPKERFSAKCLPNSPCSLEIQATKLEDSAVYFCASSQFLAGGYTFGSGTRLTVV.

This clonotype was counted a few times. The rearrangement uses TRBV19 and TRBJ1-2; D not certain. This CDR3 has 14 residues. The germline V gene encodes CDR1 LNHDA and CDR2 SQIVND (reference sequence). V shed 1 base and J shed 5 bases, with 11 bases lying between them. CDR3 region: CASSIAASIYGYTF. The CDR3 DNA follows: TGTGCCAGTAGTATAGCGGCAAGTATATATGGCTACACCTTC. The full variable domain, completed using reference TRBV19 and TRBJ1-2, is DGGITQSPKYLFRKEGQNVTLSCEQNLNHDAMYWYRQDPGQGLRLIYYSQIVNDFQKGDIAEGYSVSREKKESFPLTVTSAQKNPTAFYLCASSIAASIYGYTFGSGTRLTVV.

This clonotype came up a few times. The chain employs TRBV28 and TRBJ1-2; 7 bases are shared with TRBD1. Germline values: CDR1 MDHEN, CDR2 SYDVKM. The CDR3 is 15 residues long. J lost 4 bases, V lost 6 bases, and 11 bases had no gene match. The CDR3 DNA sequence: TGTGCCAGCAGGCGGCCGGGGGACAGAGCCTATGGCTACACCTTC. This encodes CASRRPGDRAYGYTF.